This T cell receptor beta chain was recorded in a study of regulatory T cells in long-lasting Graves disease. Time point indicated: newly diagnosed GD, antithyroid drugs for less than 3 months. Construction of the TCR library relied on RNA isolated from PBMCs. TCR beta libraries were built with iRepertoire HTBI primers and Arm-PCR of CDR3 regions. TCRdb passed the multiplex PCR reads through MiXCR, listing each CDR3 protein once. This sample has about 540,000 distinct CDR3 sequences, with less than 15% found just once. This clonotype was seen ten or more times. The CDR3 has 16 residues. CDR1 is MDHEN, CDR2 SYDVKM, per germline. V lost 5 bases and J lost 2; bases outside the gene matches: 7. This sample was shared with a second study, whose subject was T cells in Graves' hyperthyroidism and ophthalmopathy.

The sample here was peripheral blood mononuclear cells (PBMCs), taken at new diagnosis, from a patient treated with antithyroid drugs. The receptor was isolated from a man aged 25 to 40 with Graves disease. The rearrangement links TRBV28 to TRBJ2-2; 8 bases agree with TRBD2. CDR3 nucleotides: TGTGCCAGCAGTCCGTTCCTAGCGGGCAACACCGGGGAGCTGTTTTTT. This sequence encodes CASSPFLAGNTGELFF.